One sample yielded the 17 T cell receptor beta chains listed below, sequenced in a study of regulatory T cells in long-lasting Graves disease. Time point described: newly diagnosed GD, antithyroid drugs for less than 3 months. PBMCs were the source of the RNA used for TCR sequencing. The TCR beta library used iRepertoire HTBI primers with Arm-PCR amplification of CDR3. TCRdb ran MiXCR on the multiplex PCR reads and lists one entry per CDR3 protein. Among 200,000 to 250,000 distinct CDR3 sequences listed, approximately 18% were seen once. The same data also contributed to another study, on T cells in Graves' hyperthyroidism and ophthalmopathy.

The sample consisted of peripheral blood mononuclear cells (PBMCs), taken at new diagnosis, from a patient treated with antithyroid drugs. The receptor set was obtained from a woman aged 25 to 45 with Graves disease.

This clonotype was observed at least ten times. This chain connects TRBV12-3 or TRBV12-4 to TRBJ2-3; 9 nucleotides agree with TRBD1. The length of the CDR3 is 13 residues. V gave up 7 bases and J gave up 6 bases; unmatched junction bases: 5. The CDR3 bases are TGTGCCAGCATCCCTGGGACAGGGGATACGCAGTATTTT. This codes for CASIPGTGDTQYF.

This clonotype was detected only a few times. The gene calls are TRBV5-1 and TRBJ2-5; possibly TRBD1 for D (6 bases). Germline V gives CDR1 SGHRS, CDR2 YFSETQ. The CDR3 has 16 amino acids. V gave up 0 bases and J gave up 5 bases, with 17 bases separating them. CDR3 DNA: TGCGCCAGCAGCTTGGCCCCCATGGACAGCCTGGAGACCCAGTACTTC. Residues: CASSLAPMDSLETQYF.

At least ten counts were recorded for this clonotype. V and J are TRBV7-9 and TRBJ2-3; 7 nucleotides line up with TRBD2. The CDR3 is 15 amino acids. In germline, CDR1 is SEHNR, CDR2 FQNEAQ (reference sequence). V was pared by 4 bases and J by 2 bases, with 6 bases of the junction left unmatched. The chain's CDR3 is CASSSSAGLTDTQYF. Here the CDR3 DNA reads TGTGCCAGCAGCTCTTCAGCGGGGCTCACAGATACGCAGTATTTT.

This clonotype was found a few times. With a much larger clone just one base away, this may be a read error. The J gene is TRBJ1-2, the V gene TRBV7-8; possible D gene TRBD1, 5 bases. Germline V gene data show CDR1 as SGHVS and CDR2 as FQNEAQ. V was cut by 1 base and J by 13 bases, with 16 bases left in between. This CDR3 region has 13 residues. CDR3 protein: CASSLGGVRSCTF. Written as DNA, the CDR3 is TGTGCCAGCAGCTTAGGGGGGGTGAGAAGCTGCACCTTC.

This clonotype was seen repeatedly, ten times or more. The chain uses TRBV15 and TRBJ2-7; 9 nucleotides match TRBD2. This CDR3 is 14 amino acids long. The junction had 3 bases not matched to a gene; V was cut back by 1 base and J by 5 bases. The germline gives CDR1 LNHNV, CDR2 YYDKDF (reference sequence). The CDR3 nucleotides read TGTGCCACCAGCAGAGGCGGGAGGGAGCACGAGCAGTACTTC. Encoded protein: CATSRGGREHEQYF.

This clonotype was seen ten or more times. The chain couples TRBV18 to TRBJ2-2; D gene ambiguous. CDR3 size: 13 residues. Trimming took 6 bases from V and 3 from J, leaving 8 bases between them. In germline, CDR1 is KGHSH, CDR2 LQKENI. CDR3 sequence reads: CASSPTYTGELFF. The CDR3 DNA reads as TGTGCCAGCTCTCCGACGTACACCGGGGAGCTGTTTTTT.

This clonotype appeared many times. This chain connects TRBV27 to TRBJ2-1; D gene unclear. The end of the DNA is better explained by TRBJ2-5, so the J call may be wrong. Germline lookup yields CDR1 MNHEY and CDR2 SMNVEV (reference sequence). This CDR3 has 16 residues. The CDR3 DNA sequence: TGTGCCAGCAGTCCCAAACCCCGAGTCAGCCAAGAGACCCAGTACTTC. This gives the protein CASSPKPRVSQETQYF.

The J gene is TRBJ2-7, the V gene TRBV20-1, with 12 nucleotides matching TRBD2. CDR3 length: 15 amino acids. Germline loops: CDR1 DFQATT, CDR2 SNEGSKA (reference sequence). With 3 bases clipped from V and 2 bases from J, the junction kept 5 bases outside the gene matches. The CDR3 nucleotides read TGCAGTGCTAGTCGACTAGCGGGAGCTCCCTACGAGCAGTACTTC. This encodes CSASRLAGAPYEQYF.

In its sample, this clonotype was seen many times. The chain carries TRBV27 and TRBJ1-1; D is undetermined. The ends were cut back, 6 bases at V and 5 bases at J, with 10 bases in the middle. CDR3 length: 12 residues. Germline V gives CDR1 MNHEY, CDR2 SMNVEV (reference sequence). CDR3 DNA sequence: TGTGCCAGCAGGAACGGTATAACTGAAGCTTTCTTT. Translation gives CASRNGITEAFF.

There are many counts of this clonotype. The chain employs TRBV7-9 and TRBJ1-6; 7 bases are shared with TRBD1. Germline V CDR1 and CDR2: SEHNR, FQNEAQ (reference sequence). This CDR3 has 17 amino acids. The V gene end was trimmed by 5 bases and the J gene end by 7 bases; junction bases not matched to a gene: 14. In nucleotides, the CDR3 is TGTGCCAGCAGCCCACCCGCCAGAGGGGGCATCAATTCACCCCTCCACTTT. Translation gives CASSPPARGGINSPLHF.

This clonotype was detected many times. This sequence joins TRBV2 and TRBJ2-2; maybe TRBD1 (5 bases). In germline, CDR1 is SNHLY, CDR2 FYNNEI. Trimming left V 4 bases short and J 7 bases short, with 10 bases between. The CDR3 contains 13 residues. The CDR3 bases are TGTGCCAGCAGTGTCACAGGTCTCGGGGAGCTGTTTTTT. It specifies CASSVTGLGELFF.

The sample holds many counts of this clonotype. This chain joins TRBV19 and TRBJ2-5; D ambiguous. The CDR3 extends over 10 amino acids. V dropped 3 bases and J dropped 5 bases, with 1 base sitting between them. The germline V gene has CDR1 LNHDA and CDR2 SQIVND (reference sequence). CDR3 nucleotide sequence: TGTGCCAGTAGTATGGAGACCCAGTACTTC. This sequence encodes CASSMETQYF.

The chain links TRBV20-1 to TRBJ2-3; weak D call: TRBD2 (5 bases). The germline CDR1 and CDR2 sequences are DFQATT and SNEGSKA (reference sequence). CDR3 length: 13 amino acids. Trimming stripped 5 bases from V and 2 bases from J, with 11 bases between. CDR3 residues: CSAYDGITDTQYF. CDR3 sequence (DNA): TGCAGTGCTTACGACGGGATCACAGATACGCAGTATTTT.

Only a few counts were recorded for this clonotype. The chain couples TRBV6-1 to TRBJ2-7, with 8 nucleotides matching TRBD1. CDR1 MNHNS and CDR2 SASEGT come from the germline V gene. V trimming: 3 bases; J trimming: 2 bases; junction bases outside the gene matches: 3. This CDR3 region has 14 residues. CDR3 nucleotides: TGTGCCAGCAGTGACGGACAGGGTCCCTACGAGCAGTACTTC. Its protein product is CASSDGQGPYEQYF.

This chain connects TRBV2 to TRBJ1-1; 9 bases agree with TRBD1. V lost 10 bases, J lost 4 bases, and 4 bases stayed unmatched. The CDR3 is made up of 12 amino acids. The germline V gene encodes CDR1 SNHLY and CDR2 FYNNEI. The CDR3 bases are TGTGCCAAGGGGGACAGGGTCACTGAAGCTTTCTTT. Its protein product is CAKGDRVTEAFF.

This clonotype has at least ten counts. The genes are TRBV30 and TRBJ2-2, with 7 bases identical to TRBD1. Germline V gene data show CDR1 as GTSNPN and CDR2 as SVGIG (reference sequence). This CDR3 spans 14 amino acids. With V trimmed by 4 bases and J by 5 bases, 7 bases remained unmatched. In DNA form, the CDR3 reads TGTGCCTGGAAAACAGGGGCTGGAACCGGGGAGCTGTTTTTT. Its protein is CAWKTGAGTGELFF. Looking up the rest from reference TRBV30 and TRBJ2-2 gives the full variable domain: SQTIHQWPATLVQPVGSPLSLECTVEGTSNPNLYWYRQAAGRGLQLLFYSVGIGQISSEVPQNLSASRPQDRQFILSSKKLLLSDSGFYLCAWKTGAGTGELFFGEGSRLTVL.

As regards this clonotype: The missing conserved phenylalanine or tryptophan at the end of this CDR3 makes a read error likely. The chain has TRBV4-1 and TRBJ1-1; tentatively, D is TRBD1 (6 bases). Germline assignment: CDR1 MGHRA and CDR2 YSYEKL. Trimming stripped 1 base from V and 1 base from J, with 10 bases between. The CDR3 is made up of 15 amino acids. The CDR3 region has the DNA TGCGCCAGCAGCCAAGGCCAGGGGCCGAACACTGAAGCTTTCCTT. The encoded protein is CASSQGQGPNTEAFL.